The 19 T cell receptor beta chains given below trace back to one sample, sequenced in a study of T-cell memory formation after mild COVID-19 (dated by TCRdb to 2020 to 2022). The method was 5' RACE. The listed sequencing device is Illumina NovaSeq 6000. The public reads were reprocessed in TCRdb via fastp at Q25 and MiXCR, keeping in-frame beta chains. Records with the same CDR3 protein are collapsed into one entry carrying the most frequent genes and DNA. The sample records about 260,000 distinct CDR3 sequences, under 8.5% of which are singletons. The ten largest clonotypes hold around a fifth of the sample. Specimen: PBMCs or a T cell subset sorted from them (not recorded which). The origin of the receptors is a man between 18 and 29 years old who had mild COVID-19 (a few samples of this study predate the infection). The sample titles of this study are shuffled in the database, so cell type and time point are left out; the donor was told from shared clones.

This clonotype turned up a few times. CDR3 DNA: TGCGCCAGCAGCCAAGAGTTTAACAGTGCGGACACCGGGGAGCTGTTTTTT. Translating gives CASSQEFNSADTGELFF. The chain employs TRBV4-1 and TRBJ2-2; D is undetermined. CDR3 length: 17 residues. Trimming cost V 0 bases and J 3 bases, with 14 bases left between them. CDR1 and CDR2 (germline): MGHRA, YSYEKL.

V gene TRBV7-9 combines with J gene TRBJ2-1; D gene unclear. The V gene's germline CDR1 is SEHNR and CDR2 FQNEAQ (reference sequence). Trimming pared 4 bases from V and 0 bases from J, leaving 10 bases between. CDR3 length: 15 residues. CDR3 in DNA: TGTGCCAGCAGCTCCGCCACGAGCTCCTACAATGAGCAGTTCTTC. Its protein is CASSSATSSYNEQFF. The full variable domain, rest sourced from reference TRBV7-9 and TRBJ2-1, is DTGVSQNPRHKITKRGQNVTFRCDPISEHNRLYWYRQTLGQGPEFLTYFQNEAQLEKSRLLSDRFSAERPKGSFSTLEIQRTEQGDSAMYLCASSSATSSYNEQFFGPGTRLTVL.

This clonotype was counted at least ten times. The chain carries TRBV5-1 and TRBJ2-3; D remains ambiguous. This CDR3 contains 13 residues. Germline CDR1 SGHRS, CDR2 YFSETQ. V was trimmed by 4 bases and J by 0 bases, leaving 6 bases between them. The CDR3 DNA sequence: TGCGCCAGCAGCATCCCAAGCACAGATACGCAGTATTTT. Protein product: CASSIPSTDTQYF.

This clonotype showed up just a few times. The chain links TRBV20-1 to TRBJ2-5; 7 positions agree with TRBD2. Germline CDR1 is DFQATT and CDR2 is SNEGSKA (reference sequence). The CDR3 is 15 amino acids. Trimming took 1 base from V and 7 from J; bases not matched to a gene: 12. The CDR3 here is CSARGPSLPGGTQYF. The CDR3, as DNA: TGCAGTGCTAGAGGGCCCTCTCTACCGGGGGGGACCCAGTACTTC.

The chain links TRBV7-9 to TRBJ2-3; 9 nucleotides align to TRBD2. Germline V CDR1 and CDR2: SEHNR, FQNEAQ (reference sequence). J was trimmed by 0 bases and V by 1 base; bases with no gene match: 2. The CDR3 contains 16 residues. The CDR3, as DNA: TGTGCCAGCAGCTTAGGGGGACTAGCAAGCACAGATACGCAGTATTTT. Translating gives CASSLGGLASTDTQYF.

The V call is TRBV20-1, the J call TRBJ1-6, with D possibly TRBD1 on 5 matching bases. The CDR3 runs 14 residues. CDR1 is DFQATT, CDR2 SNEGSKA, per germline (reference sequence). Trimming pared 6 bases from V and 4 bases from J, leaving 13 bases between. DNA of the CDR3: TGCAGTGCCCCACCCGACAGTTATAATTCACCCCTCCACTTT. Translated: CSAPPDSYNSPLHF.

The table lists this clonotype with a few counts. In DNA form, the CDR3 reads TGCAGCGTCGGGACAGGGAGGAACAATGAGCAGTTCTTC. Amino acid sequence: CSVGTGRNNEQFF. This sequence joins TRBV29-1 and TRBJ2-1; TRBD1 matches 9 bases. The CDR3 spans 13 residues. V lost 6 bases, J lost 5 bases, and 5 bases stayed unmatched. Per germline, CDR1 SQVTM and CDR2 ANQGSEA.

The chain recombines TRBV4-1 with TRBJ1-2; 8 bases fit TRBD1. The CDR3 extends over 14 amino acids. The V and J ends lost 1 base and 5 bases, in that order; junction bases with no gene match: 3. Germline V gives CDR1 MGHRA, CDR2 YSYEKL. CDR3 amino acids: CASSQGTGRYGYTF. CDR3 DNA: TGCGCCAGCAGCCAAGGGACAGGGCGTTATGGCTACACCTTC.

The rearrangement joins TRBV20-1 to TRBJ1-6; D is unresolved. This CDR3 is built from 12 residues. The V gene lost 3 bases and the J gene lost 18 bases, with 18 bases spanning the gap. Germline CDR1 DFQATT, CDR2 SNEGSKA (reference sequence). The CDR3 sequence: CSASLGGPSPHF. The CDR3 DNA reads as TGCAGTGCTAGTCTCGGAGGGCCGAGCCCCCACTTT.

This clonotype came up a few times. This chain connects TRBV7-9 to TRBJ2-3, with D maybe TRBD2 (6 bases). The CDR3 runs to 14 residues. V dropped 5 bases and J dropped 3 bases, with 12 bases sitting between them. CDR1 and CDR2 from the germline V gene are SEHNR and FQNEAQ (reference sequence). The CDR3 coding sequence is TGTGCCAGCAGCAACCGGGACTTAACAGATACGCAGTATTTT. Protein: CASSNRDLTDTQYF. Combining the CDR3 with reference TRBV7-9 and TRBJ2-3 gives the whole variable domain DTGVSQNPRHKITKRGQNVTFRCDPISEHNRLYWYRQTLGQGPEFLTYFQNEAQLEKSRLLSDRFSAERPKGSFSTLEIQRTEQGDSAMYLCASSNRDLTDTQYFGPGTRLTVL.

This clonotype was counted ten times or more. V usage is TRBV9 and J usage is TRBJ2-2; tentatively, D is TRBD1 or TRBD2 (6 bases each). V lost 5 bases to trimming and J lost 5 bases, with 16 bases between them. The CDR3 length is 15 residues. CDR1 is SGDLS and CDR2 is YYNGEE in the germline V gene. In DNA, the CDR3 is TGTGCCAGCAGGGGGAGACAGGCGGGGACCGGGGAGCTGTTTTTT. This codes for CASRGRQAGTGELFF.

The chain links TRBV4-1 to TRBJ1-5, with a possible D match to TRBD1 (5 bases). This CDR3 is built from 15 residues. Trimming removed 0 bases at V and 7 bases at J, with 13 bases between. Per germline, CDR1 MGHRA and CDR2 YSYEKL. The CDR3 DNA is TGCGCCAGCAGCCAAGAGCCAGACGGGGGACAGCCCCAGCATTTT. Translation: CASSQEPDGGQPQHF.

V and J are TRBV28 and TRBJ1-5; 8 bases agree with TRBD1. This CDR3 is 13 amino acids long. CDR1 is MDHEN and CDR2 is SYDVKM in the germline V gene. J was trimmed by 15 bases and V by 6 bases; bases with no gene match: 13. DNA for the CDR3: TGTGCCAGCAGACTACAGGGGGGAGTGGCTGGGCATTTT. Translated, it gives CASRLQGGVAGHF.

The chain links TRBV9 to TRBJ1-2, with 8 bases aligning to TRBD1. V dropped 0 bases and J dropped 5; count of bases not matched to a gene: 18. Germline CDR1 reads SGDLS; CDR2 reads YYNGEE. This CDR3 comprises 19 residues. Here the CDR3 DNA reads TGTGCCAGCAGCGTAGCCAAAGACCCCAATCGACAGGGGAGATATGGCTACACCTTC. It translates to CASSVAKDPNRQGRYGYTF.

Only a few counts were recorded for this clonotype. The chain uses TRBV4-3 and TRBJ2-5; 11 bases map to TRBD2. The germline CDR1 and CDR2 sequences are LGHNA and YSLEER. There are 16 residues in the CDR3. V lost 1 base, J lost 6 bases, and 7 bases stayed unmatched. The CDR3 DNA reads TGCGCCAGCAGCCAAGGGGTAGCGGGGGGGCCTCAGACCCAGTACTTC. This codes for CASSQGVAGGPQTQYF.

The chain combines TRBV4-3 with TRBJ2-3, with 7 nucleotides matching TRBD2. The V gene's germline CDR1 is LGHNA and CDR2 YSLEER. Trimming took 3 bases from V and 0 from J; bases not matched to a gene: 12. The CDR3 has 18 residues. The CDR3 DNA is TGCGCCAGCAGCCAGGATCTCAAAAGCGGGGTTAGCACAGATACGCAGTATTTT. Translation: CASSQDLKSGVSTDTQYF.

The chain has TRBV29-1 and TRBJ2-5, with unresolved D. Looked up from germline, CDR1 is SQVTM and CDR2 is ANQGSEA. The CDR3 is made up of 14 amino acids. The DNA of the CDR3 is TGCAGGACCAACTCTGTGAAGTACCAAGAGACCCAGTACTTC. This codes for CRTNSVKYQETQYF.

The chain links TRBV25-1 to TRBJ2-1, with D perhaps TRBD2 (7 bases). This CDR3 is 13 amino acids long. CDR1 is MGHDK, CDR2 SYGVNS, per germline. Trimming left V 4 bases short and J 10 bases short, with 14 bases between. The CDR3 sequence is CASSARGAREQFF. The CDR3 DNA is TGTGCCAGCAGTGCCCGGGGGGCAAGGGAGCAGTTCTTC.

This clonotype was found a few times. The J gene is TRBJ2-5, the V gene TRBV7-2; 9 bases map to TRBD2. The length of the CDR3 is 16 residues. Per germline, CDR1 SGHTA and CDR2 FQGNSA. With V trimmed by 0 bases and J by 5 bases, 7 bases remained unmatched. The CDR3 sequence is CASSLATLAGKETQYF. The CDR3 DNA sequence: TGTGCCAGCAGCTTAGCTACGCTAGCGGGGAAGGAGACCCAGTACTTC.